The T cell receptor (beta chain) described here comes from a study of radiotherapy plus CTLA-4 blockade in lung cancer. Study context: Among patients, around 18% showed objective responses, and around 30% had disease control.

Notes on this clone: Its specificity is unknown.

Study-wide points: There was expansion of tumor-derived TCR clones in blood after radiotherapy plus ipilimumab. Among reported predictors of response, early blood T cell clone dynamics with interferon-beta performed best.

V lost 7 bases, J lost 6 bases, and 9 bases stayed unmatched. The CDR3 has 14 residues. Germline V gives CDR1 SNHLY, CDR2 FYNNEI. Here immunoSEQ multiplex PCR was the method, and the copy in TCRdb shows in-frame clones only, minus some. This sample yields roughly 110,000 clones, of which about 85% are seen a single time; around 2% belongs to the top ten. This TCR was sampled from a human donor with non-small cell lung cancer that progressed on radiotherapy plus ipilimumab. Some clones in this sample may be carry-over from other donors' samples. This chain joins TRBV2 and TRBJ1-1; 9 bases are a match to TRBD1. The sequenced sample was peripheral blood, obtained from a patient treated with radiotherapy plus ipilimumab. This CDR3 reads CASTRGGQGSEAFF. In nucleotides, the CDR3 is TGTGCCAGCACTCGAGGGGGACAGGGATCTGAAGCTTTCTTT.